Below, 21 T cell receptor beta chains from the same sample are listed, as sequenced in a study of blood T cell repertoires in COVID-19. This table comes from immunoSEQ multiplex PCR, and its TCRdb copy is limited to in-frame clones, with some not included. This sample has roughly 38,000 clones; more than 65% occur once, and the top ten carry 25% to 30%. Sequences were obtained from peripheral blood. The receptors derive from a man older than 75 with active or convalescent COVID-19.

On this clone itself: The same CDR3 can be traced to other DNA sequences in this sample. The chain's CDR3 is CASSLGVNTGELFF. The CDR3 nucleotides are TGTGCCAGCAGCCTCGGGGTGAACACCGGGGAGCTGTTTTTT. The genes are TRBV7-2 and TRBJ2-2; D might be TRBD2 (5 bases). In germline, CDR1 is SGHTA, CDR2 FQGNSA. V dropped 5 bases and J dropped 1 base, with 8 bases sitting between them. This CDR3 has 14 residues.

The V and J genes are TRBV4-1 and TRBJ1-1; D gene unclear. From germline, CDR1 is MGHRA and CDR2 YSYEKL. The CDR3 is 14 amino acids. Trimming removed 0 bases from V and 11 bases from J, with 16 bases in between. The CDR3 here is CASSQDPHGDRAFF. CDR3 DNA: TGCGCCAGCAGCCAAGATCCACACGGGGATAGGGCTTTCTTT.

This rearrangement joins TRBV27 to TRBJ1-6; the D is unclear. The CDR3 covers 16 residues. Germline-derived CDR1 and CDR2 are MNHEY and SMNVEV (reference sequence). The V and J ends lost 6 bases and 0 bases respectively, with 12 bases between them. The CDR3 reads CASSPFDSSYNSPLHF. The CDR3 DNA reads as TGTGCCAGCAGCCCCTTTGATAGCTCCTATAATTCACCCCTCCACTTT.

The chain carries TRBV18 and TRBJ2-1; D might be TRBD1 (7 bases). Trimming stripped 0 bases from V and 5 bases from J, with 14 bases between. CDR3 length: 16 residues. Germline V gene data show CDR1 as KGHSH and CDR2 as LQKENI. In DNA form, the CDR3 reads TGTGCCAGCTCACCACCGGACAGGCGGGGAAACAATGAGCAGTTCTTC. As protein: CASSPPDRRGNNEQFF.

The V call is TRBV7-3, the J call TRBJ1-1, with D maybe TRBD1 (6 bases). Germline CDR1 and CDR2: SGHTA and FQGTGA. V lost 0 bases, J lost 1 base, and 6 bases lay in between. CDR3 size: 14 residues. The CDR3 spells CASSLTGGNTEAFF. Written as DNA, the CDR3 is TGTGCCAGCAGCTTAACAGGGGGGAACACTGAAGCTTTCTTT. Drawing the rest from reference TRBV7-3 and TRBJ1-1, the complete variable domain is GAGVSQTPSNKVTEKGKYVELRCDPISGHTALYWYRQSLGQGPEFLIYFQGTGAADDSGLPNDRFFAVRPEGSVSTLKIQRTERGDSAVYLCASSLTGGNTEAFFGQGTRLTVV.

The chain has TRBV4-1 and TRBJ1-1; D not certain. Germline V lookup: CDR1 MGHRA, CDR2 YSYEKL. Trimming pared 1 base from V and 0 bases from J, leaving 9 bases between. The CDR3 runs to 15 residues. The chain's CDR3 is CASSQAITLNTEAFF. The CDR3 nucleotides read TGCGCCAGCAGCCAAGCTATAACGTTGAACACTGAAGCTTTCTTT.

The genes are TRBV12-3 or TRBV12-4 and TRBJ2-5; D is uncertain. V lost 7 bases to trimming and J lost 0 bases, with 9 bases between them. This CDR3 contains 13 residues. CDR3 in DNA: TGTGCCAGCAATGAGGAGAACCAAGAGACCCAGTACTTC. Its protein is CASNEENQETQYF.

The sample holds a few counts of this clone. This chain links TRBV7-2 with TRBJ2-5, with a possible D match to TRBD2 (5 bases). With 1 base removed from V and 5 bases from J, the gap between germline ends came to 5 bases. Germline V gene sequence: CDR1 SGHTA, CDR2 FQGNSA. This CDR3 has 12 residues. CDR3 sequence reads: CASSLGRETQYF. DNA of the CDR3: TGTGCCAGCAGCTTAGGGAGGGAGACCCAGTACTTC. The whole variable domain, filled in from reference TRBV7-2 and TRBJ2-5, reads GAGVSQSPSNKVTEKGKDVELRCDPISGHTALYWYRQSLGQGLEFLIYFQGNSAPDKSGLPSDRFSAERTGGSVSTLTIQRTQQEDSAVYLCASSLGRETQYFGPGTRLLVL.

This clone was recorded once. The chain uses TRBV19 and TRBJ2-5, with D perhaps TRBD1 (6 bases). Germline CDR1 LNHDA, CDR2 SQIVND (reference sequence). V was pared by 3 bases and J by 7 bases, with 12 bases between. The CDR3 sequence is 13 residues long. CDR3 residues: CASSITGTGTQYF. Written as DNA, the CDR3 is TGTGCCAGTAGTATCACAGGGACGGGGACCCAGTACTTC. Full variable domain (missing parts from reference TRBV19 and TRBJ2-5): DGGITQSPKYLFRKEGQNVTLSCEQNLNHDAMYWYRQDPGQGLRLIYYSQIVNDFQKGDIAEGYSVSREKKESFPLTVTSAQKNPTAFYLCASSITGTGTQYFGPGTRLLVL.

This chain joins TRBV9 and TRBJ2-3; TRBD2 matches at 8 bases. V was pared by 0 bases and J by 5 bases, with 8 bases of the junction left unmatched. Per the germline V gene, CDR1 is SGDLS and CDR2 is YYNGEE. This CDR3 is built from 16 residues. The CDR3 DNA is TGTGCCAGCAGCGTAGCTCCGGGGGGGCATGGAGATACGCAGTATTTT. Its translation is CASSVAPGGHGDTQYF.

This clone was picked up a small number of times. CDR3 coding DNA: TGTGCCAGCGAGGAGGTGGAAGGAAACACCATATATTTT. Its translation: CASEEVEGNTIYF. The rearrangement joins TRBV11-1 to TRBJ1-3; D is unclear. Germline loops: CDR1 SGHAT, CDR2 FQDESV (reference sequence). The CDR3 has 13 residues. Between the trimmed V and J ends, which lost 8 bases and 4 bases, there was a span of 12 bases.

The chain employs TRBV3-1 (or the pseudogene TRBV3-2) and TRBJ2-5; tentative D call: TRBD2 (5 bases). The CDR3 covers 17 residues. Germline V gives CDR1 LGHDT, CDR2 YNNKEL (reference sequence). V dropped 3 bases and J dropped 2 bases, with 19 bases sitting between them. CDR3 coding DNA: TGTGCCAGCAGCCATATTTCGCTAAGAGCGGAACAAGAGACCCAGTACTTC. Its protein is CASSHISLRAEQETQYF.

This clone has more than one count but fewer than ten. The chain couples TRBV10-3 to TRBJ2-5; possibly TRBD1 for D (6 bases). Germline-derived CDR1 and CDR2 are ENHRY and SYGVKD. V was cut by 8 bases and J by 0 bases, with 10 bases left in between. CDR3 length: 13 amino acids. The CDR3 region is CAIGRQDQETQYF. Written as DNA, the CDR3 is TGTGCCATCGGGAGACAGGACCAAGAGACCCAGTACTTC.

A few counts support this clone. V is TRBV9 and J is TRBJ2-3; D unresolved. The V end lost 3 bases, the J end lost 5 bases, and 16 bases lay between the germline ends. CDR1 and CDR2 from the germline V gene are SGDLS and YYNGEE. The length of the CDR3 is 15 residues. CDR3 sequence reads: CASSGVMGRRDTQYF. The CDR3 DNA is TGTGCCAGCAGCGGTGTAATGGGTAGGAGAGATACGCAGTATTTT.

This sequence joins TRBV9 and TRBJ2-2; tentative D call: TRBD2 (6 bases). Trimming shortened V by 3 bases and J by 7 bases, and 16 bases separated the two germline ends. CDR3 size: 15 residues. Per the germline V gene, CDR1 is SGDLS and CDR2 is YYNGEE. Here the CDR3 DNA reads TGTGCCAGCAGCGAAATCGAACTAGCTGTCGGGGAGCTGTTTTTT. It codes for CASSEIELAVGELFF.

The count of this clone is one. This chain connects TRBV7-3 to TRBJ2-1; 9 nucleotides agree with TRBD1. Germline loops: CDR1 SGHTA, CDR2 FQGTGA. Trimming took 2 bases from V and 8 from J; bases not matched to a gene: 7. CDR3 length: 15 amino acids. CDR3 sequence (DNA): TGTGCCAGCAGCTTAGTAGGACAGGGGATTTATGAGCAGTTCTTC. This encodes CASSLVGQGIYEQFF. Combining the CDR3 with reference TRBV7-3 and TRBJ2-1 gives the whole variable domain GAGVSQTPSNKVTEKGKYVELRCDPISGHTALYWYRQSLGQGPEFLIYFQGTGAADDSGLPNDRFFAVRPEGSVSTLKIQRTERGDSAVYLCASSLVGQGIYEQFFGPGTRLTVL.

This chain uses TRBV5-1 with TRBJ1-4; D might be TRBD1 (5 bases). V lost 3 bases to trimming and J lost 0 bases, with 27 bases between them. CDR3 length: 21 residues. CDR1 is SGHRS and CDR2 is YFSETQ in the germline V gene. The CDR3 coding sequence is TGCGCCAGCAGCTGCCCGGGACTGGAGAACCCAACTAGGACAACTAATGAAAAACTGTTTTTT. Protein product: CASSCPGLENPTRTTNEKLFF. The whole variable domain, filled in from reference TRBV5-1 and TRBJ1-4, reads KAGVTQTPRYLIKTRGQQVTLSCSPISGHRSVSWYQQTPGQGLQFLFEYFSETQRNKGNFPGRFSGRQFSNSRSEMNVSTLELGDSALYLCASSCPGLENPTRTTNEKLFFGSGTQLSVL.

The gene calls are TRBV19 and TRBJ2-1, with 7 positions matching TRBD1. Germline CDR1 and CDR2: LNHDA and SQIVND (reference sequence). Trimming at V came to 6 bases and at J to 4 bases, leaving 9 bases not matched to a gene. The CDR3 is made up of 15 amino acids. CDR3 coding DNA: TGTGCCAGTAGCAAAACGGGACAGAATTACAATGAGCAGTTCTTC. The encoded protein is CASSKTGQNYNEQFF. Full variable domain (rest looked up from reference TRBV19 and TRBJ2-1): DGGITQSPKYLFRKEGQNVTLSCEQNLNHDAMYWYRQDPGQGLRLIYYSQIVNDFQKGDIAEGYSVSREKKESFPLTVTSAQKNPTAFYLCASSKTGQNYNEQFFGPGTRLTVL.

The chain carries TRBV7-6 and TRBJ2-7; D perhaps matches TRBD2 (6 bases). The germline V and J ends were trimmed by 5 bases and 4 bases, with 18 bases remaining between them. Germline V lookup: CDR1 SGHVS, CDR2 FNYEAQ. This CDR3 contains 15 residues. In DNA, the CDR3 is TGTGCCAGCAGCCGGGACTCAGAAGGAGGGTACGAGCAGTACTTC. Amino acid sequence: CASSRDSEGGYEQYF.

V usage is TRBV7-3 and J usage is TRBJ2-3; TRBD2 agrees at 8 bases. The CDR3 length is 15 residues. The trim removed 5 bases at V and 6 bases at J, leaving 10 bases unmatched. In germline, CDR1 is SGHTA, CDR2 FQGTGA. CDR3 nucleotides: TGTGCCAGCAGCCTCAACGGGGGGGCACAGGATACGCAGTATTTT. Its translation is CASSLNGGAQDTQYF.

This clone was recorded once. V usage is TRBV19 and J usage is TRBJ2-1, with TRBD2 identical over 11 bases. V lost 4 bases and J lost 4; bases outside the gene matches: 3. Germline lookup yields CDR1 LNHDA and CDR2 SQIVND (reference sequence). CDR3 length: 15 residues. CDR3 protein: CASSRVAGGYNEQFF. The CDR3 DNA sequence: TGTGCCAGTAGTAGAGTAGCGGGAGGGTACAATGAGCAGTTCTTC.